The next 14 T cell receptor beta chains were all read from a single sample in a study of pediatric ulcerative colitis. The rectum was sampled with one to two pinch biopsies at colonoscopy. Using immunoSEQ multiplex PCR, the repertoire was profiled, and TCRdb retains in-frame clones only, with some absent. The repertoire holds 10,000 to 13,000 clones, with approximately 85% as singletons. What was sequenced was gut tissue. The receptors here all came from a girl between 5 and 17 years old who was a control in a study of pediatric ulcerative colitis.

J is TRBJ2-1 and V is TRBV19; D perhaps matches TRBD2 (6 bases). Between the trimmed V and J ends, which lost 2 bases and 3 bases, there was a span of 14 bases. This CDR3 region has 16 residues. Germline V gives CDR1 LNHDA, CDR2 SQIVND (reference sequence). The CDR3 coding sequence is TGTGCCAGTAGTATAACGCGGGGTGCCCTCTACAATGAGCAGTTCTTC. This translates into CASSITRGALYNEQFF. Together with reference TRBV19 and TRBJ2-1, the CDR3 gives the full variable domain: DGGITQSPKYLFRKEGQNVTLSCEQNLNHDAMYWYRQDPGQGLRLIYYSQIVNDFQKGDIAEGYSVSREKKESFPLTVTSAQKNPTAFYLCASSITRGALYNEQFFGPGTRLTVL.

As to this clone: In the same sample, other DNA sequences code for this CDR3. The rearrangement uses TRBV2 and TRBJ2-3; 10 bases line up with TRBD1. V lost 4 bases, J lost 3 bases, and 4 bases stayed unmatched. The CDR3 sequence is 15 residues long. Germline V gives CDR1 SNHLY, CDR2 FYNNEI. In DNA form, the CDR3 reads TGTGCCAGCAGTGGGCGGACAGGGGGAACAGATACGCAGTATTTT. Protein sequence: CASSGRTGGTDTQYF.

The CDR3 DNA is TGTGCCAGCAGCACGGACAGGGGTGGCTACACCTTC. Its translation: CASSTDRGGYTF. The V call is TRBV5-8, the J call TRBJ1-2; TRBD1 matches at 9 bases. Per germline, CDR1 SGHTS and CDR2 YDEGEE. V was clipped by 4 bases and J by 7 bases; unmatched bases: 2. This CDR3 spans 12 amino acids.

This clone was detected a few times. The chain is built from TRBV15 and TRBJ1-5; possible D gene TRBD1, 5 bases. CDR3 size: 14 residues. Trimming cost V 5 bases and J 4 bases, with 12 bases left between them. Germline lookup yields CDR1 LNHNV and CDR2 YYDKDF (reference sequence). The CDR3 is CATSPGLINQPQHF. CDR3 sequence (DNA): TGTGCCACCAGCCCGGGACTGATTAATCAGCCCCAGCATTTT.

The gene calls are TRBV4-3 and TRBJ2-3; 8 nucleotides agree with TRBD2. CDR3 size: 16 residues. The junction had 6 bases not matched to a gene; V was cut back by 0 bases and J by 4 bases. The germline CDR1 and CDR2 sequences are LGHNA and YSLEER. CDR3: CASSQDHGAGADTQYF. The CDR3 nucleotides are TGCGCCAGCAGCCAAGACCATGGAGCGGGAGCAGATACGCAGTATTTT.

J is TRBJ2-2 and V is TRBV5-4, with D perhaps matching TRBD1 (6 bases). Germline assignment: CDR1 SGHNT and CDR2 YYREEE (reference sequence). This CDR3 has 15 amino acids. Trimming pared 1 base from V and 5 bases from J, leaving 12 bases between. CDR3 coding DNA: TGTGCCAGCAGCTTGCTACAGGGTGGGACCGGGGAGCTGTTTTTT. This sequence encodes CASSLLQGGTGELFF.

This clone appeared a single time. V gene TRBV5-6 combines with J gene TRBJ2-3, with D perhaps assigned TRBD1 or TRBD2 (5 bases each). This CDR3 is 17 amino acids long. The germline V gene encodes CDR1 SGHDT and CDR2 YYEEEE. V lost 3 bases to trimming and J lost 3 bases, with 20 bases between them. CDR3 nucleotide sequence: TGTGCCAGCAGCTCACCGGGACCCCATACACCTACAGATACGCAGTATTTT. Translation: CASSSPGPHTPTDTQYF.

This chain connects TRBV6-1 to TRBJ2-3; the D gene is possibly TRBD1 (5 bases). Germline V gene sequence: CDR1 MNHNS, CDR2 SASEGT. The CDR3 loop spans 14 amino acids. V was clipped by 0 bases and J by 6 bases, with 10 bases between them. CDR3 in amino acids: CASSEASSGDTQYF. CDR3 nucleotides: TGTGCCAGCAGTGAAGCCTCCTCAGGGGATACGCAGTATTTT.

The chain couples TRBV28 to TRBJ2-5; 12 positions match TRBD2. V shed 4 bases, J shed 0 bases, and the junction held 6 bases outside the gene matches. The CDR3 runs 17 residues. Germline values: CDR1 MDHEN, CDR2 SYDVKM. The CDR3 loop reads CASSSARLAGDQETQYF. CDR3 coding DNA: TGTGCCAGCAGTTCGGCCAGACTAGCGGGGGACCAAGAGACCCAGTACTTC.

V and J are TRBV4-3 and TRBJ2-3, with D perhaps matching TRBD2 (5 bases). V lost 3 bases, J lost 4 bases, and 8 bases lay in between. CDR1 and CDR2 (germline): LGHNA, YSLEER. This CDR3 is built from 13 residues. CDR3: CASSHSGADTQYF. The CDR3 DNA is TGCGCCAGCAGCCACTCCGGGGCAGATACGCAGTATTTT.

The chain recombines TRBV9 with TRBJ2-4; 10 nucleotides align to TRBD1. CDR3 size: 14 residues. Germline lookup yields CDR1 SGDLS and CDR2 YYNGEE. V lost 3 bases and J lost 8; bases outside the gene matches: 5. CDR3 sequence (DNA): TGTGCCAGCAGCGCCGGGACAGGGGTAGACATTCAGTACTTC. Amino acids: CASSAGTGVDIQYF.

V usage is TRBV19 and J usage is TRBJ2-1; D may correspond to TRBD1 or TRBD2 (5 bases each). This CDR3 contains 14 residues. The V gene lost 5 bases and the J gene lost 9 bases, with 17 bases spanning the gap. CDR1 is LNHDA and CDR2 is SQIVND in the germline V gene (reference sequence). CDR3 nucleotide sequence: TGTGCCAGTAGTCTCCGGGACCTACAAGCTGAGCAGTTCTTC. As protein: CASSLRDLQAEQFF.

The CDR3 nucleotides are TGCGCCAGCAGCCAAGGGGTCTCCTACGAGCAGTACTTC. Translating it yields CASSQGVSYEQYF. The V gene is TRBV4-1, the J gene TRBJ2-7; D ambiguous. The CDR3 spans 13 residues. The V gene lost 1 base and the J gene lost 0 bases, with 4 bases spanning the gap. Germline V gene sequence: CDR1 MGHRA, CDR2 YSYEKL.

The CDR3 loop reads CASSFDRQANRLFF. In nucleotides, the CDR3 is TGTGCCAGCAGTTTCGACCGCCAGGCGAACCGACTGTTTTTT. V usage is TRBV27 and J usage is TRBJ1-4; D remains ambiguous. The V gene's germline CDR1 is MNHEY and CDR2 SMNVEV (reference sequence). The CDR3 has 14 amino acids. V gave up 3 bases and J gave up 13 bases, with 18 bases separating them.